This is a list of T cell receptor beta chains from one sample in a study of Ad26.COV2.S vaccination and SARS-CoV-2 variants. The assay was immunoSEQ multiplex PCR, and TCRdb's table has in-frame clones only and misses some. In the table there are 180,000 or so clones, roughly 87% of which are singletons. The sequenced sample was peripheral blood, obtained after recovery from COVID-19. The receptor source for this set is a human donor who had recovered from COVID-19. CDR3s include the opening cysteine and the closing phenylalanine or tryptophan. Fields, in order: D gene, V gene, J gene, clone size, CDR3 DNA, CDR3 protein. The D gene is left open where the match is weak. Size tells how often a clone was seen (once, few, many) or the class of an expanded clone, and some rows leave it out.

>TRBD2|TRBV9|TRBJ2-1|-
TGTGCCAGCAGCGTAGGTCCTAGCGGGAGCGAGAATGAGCAGTTCTTC
CASSVGPSGSENEQFF
>-|TRBV30|TRBJ1-2|few
TGTGCCAAAACCCCTAGACGAGGCTATGGCTACACCTTC
CAKTPRRGYGYTF
>-|TRBV27|TRBJ2-3|-
TGTGCCAGCAGCCTCTTGGGGGCCGAAAGAAATACGCAGTATTTT
CASSLLGAERNTQYF
>TRBD1|TRBV4-1|TRBJ1-2|-
TGCGCCAGCAGGCGAGGACAGGGGTCCTACACCTTC
CASRRGQGSYTF
>-|TRBV29-1|TRBJ1-1|-
TGCAGCGTTGATGAGTCAGGGGACACTGAAGCTTTCTTT
CSVDESGDTEAFF
>-|TRBV10-1|TRBJ2-3|-
TGCGCCAGCAGTGACCACAGGACTACCACGGATACGCAGTATTTT
CASSDHRTTTDTQYF
>-|TRBV3-1/TRBV3-2|TRBJ1-3|-
TGTGCCAGCAGCCAAGCCGGGGCTGGAAACACCATATATTTT
CASSQAGAGNTIYF
>-|TRBV20-1|TRBJ1-4|-
TGCAGTGCTAGTACGGGGGCGTTTAATGAAAAACTGTTTTTT
CSASTGAFNEKLFF
>-|TRBV7-2|TRBJ2-1|-
TGTGCCAGCAGCTTAGACGGAGGTTACCAGCAGTTCTTC
CASSLDGGYQQFF
>TRBD2|TRBV15|TRBJ2-7|few
TGTGCCACCAGCGCGGCGGGAGGTTCGGGGGAGCAGTACTTC
CATSAAGGSGEQYF
>TRBD2|TRBV7-8|TRBJ2-7|-
TGTGCCAGCAGCTTAGGGACTAGCGGGTTAATTGAGCAGTACTTC
CASSLGTSGLIEQYF
>-|TRBV30|TRBJ2-7|-
TGTGCCTGGAGTAGAGTGGGGTGGGAGCAGTACTTC
CAWSRVGWEQYF
>-|TRBV2|TRBJ1-1|-
TGTGCCAGCAGTGAATTCGGGGGCATGAACACTGAAGCTTTCTTT
CASSEFGGMNTEAFF
>TRBD1|TRBV11-1|TRBJ2-7|-
TGTGCCAGCAGCTTGACTTCTAGACAGGGAAGGTACGAGCAGTACTTC
CASSLTSRQGRYEQYF
>TRBD1|TRBV27|TRBJ1-6|-
TGTGCCAGCAGCCCCGACAGGGTTGATTCACCCCTCCACTTT
CASSPDRVDSPLHF
>-|TRBV18|TRBJ2-7|medium-sized
TGTGCCAGCTCACCATGGCAGGGAAGAAGGACCTACGAGCAGTACTTC
CASSPWQGRRTYEQYF
>TRBD2|TRBV19|TRBJ2-7|-
TGTGCCAGTAGTATTTTCTCCGGGAGGGCCTACGAGCAGTACTTC
CASSIFSGRAYEQYF
>TRBD1|TRBV9|TRBJ2-3|-
TGTGCCAGCAGCGTGCGACAGGGACGGACAGATACGCAGTATTTT
CASSVRQGRTDTQYF
>TRBD1|TRBV11-3|TRBJ2-1|-
TGTGCCAGCAGCCGACAGGGGAGCTCCTACAATGAGCAGTTCTTC
CASSRQGSSYNEQFF
>TRBD2|TRBV9|TRBJ2-3|-
TGTGCCAGCAGCCCTTTGGTAGCGGGTAGCACAGATACGCAGTATTTT
CASSPLVAGSTDTQYF
>-|TRBV25-1|TRBJ1-5|-
TGTGCCAGCAGCGCAGCGGGGAATCAGCCCCAGCATTTT
CASSAAGNQPQHF
>-|TRBV6-6|TRBJ2-1|-
TGTGCCAGCAGTTACTCGGGTCTCGAGTTCTTC
CASSYSGLEFF
>-|TRBV2|TRBJ1-5|few
TGTGCCAGCAGTGAGGAACAAAATCAGCCCCAGCATTTT
CASSEEQNQPQHF
>-|TRBV27|TRBJ1-1|-
TGTGCCAGCAGCCGATTACTAACAGAGGAAGCTTTCTTT
CASSRLLTEEAFF
>-|TRBV7-9|TRBJ2-6|-
TGTGCCAGCAGCTTAGGTCGGACGTTGGGGGCCAACGTCCTGACTTTC
CASSLGRTLGANVLTF
>TRBD1|TRBV11-1|TRBJ1-1|once
TGTGCCAGCAGCCCGGACAGGGAGAAAGCTTTCTTT
CASSPDREKAFF
>-|TRBV2|TRBJ1-4|-
TGTGCCAGCAGTGGCGCGAGACAGCACGATTCAACTAATGAAAAACTGTTTTTT
CASSGARQHDSTNEKLFF
>-|TRBV12-3/TRBV12-4|TRBJ2-7|-
TGTGCCAGCAGACGCGGGACGGGTGAGCAGTACTTC
CASRRGTGEQYF
>-|TRBV7-9|TRBJ2-1|-
TGTGCCAGCAGCTTAGCGGTAATTTACAATGAGCAGTTCTTC
CASSLAVIYNEQFF
>-|TRBV9|TRBJ2-7|-
TGTGCCAGCAGCGTAGGGAAGGGTAAGGCCTACGAGCAGTACTTC
CASSVGKGKAYEQYF
>TRBD1|TRBV2|TRBJ2-7|-
TGTGCCAGCAGGGGGACAGCCTACGAGCAGTACTTC
CASRGTAYEQYF
>-|TRBV2|TRBJ2-5|-
TGTGCCAGCAGTTGGGTCCTCCAGTACCAAGAGACCCAGTACTTC
CASSWVLQYQETQYF
>-|TRBV4-1|TRBJ1-5|-
TGCGCCAGCAGCCAAGATGGGGGGGGCCGTCAGCCCCAGCATTTT
CASSQDGGGRQPQHF
>TRBD1|TRBV6-5|TRBJ1-2|-
TGTGCCAGCAGTTACTCGATACAGGGGGCTGAAGGCTACACCTTC
CASSYSIQGAEGYTF
>-|TRBV6-5|TRBJ1-4|-
TGTGCCAGCAGTTCTCCGGGGGCTAGAGAAAAACTGTTTTTT
CASSSPGAREKLFF
>-|TRBV2|TRBJ2-6|-
TGTGCCAGCAGTCCTCGACAGTACTCTGGGGCCAACGTCCTGACTTTC
CASSPRQYSGANVLTF
>-|TRBV5-1|TRBJ2-5|-
TGCGCCAGCAGTCGGTGGGCCGGTGAGACCCAGTACTTC
CASSRWAGETQYF
>-|TRBV25-1|TRBJ1-6|-
TGTGCCAGCAGCCGACAAGGGGGGAATAATTCACCCCTCCACTTT
CASSRQGGNNSPLHF
>-|TRBV3-1/TRBV3-2|TRBJ2-2|-
TGTGCCAGCAGCCCCTCCCCCAGCGGAGGCGGAACCGGGGAGCTGTTTTTT
CASSPSPSGGGTGELFF
>-|TRBV7-8|TRBJ2-7|-
TGTGCCAGCAGCTTAGCGCCGGGACGAGAATCCGAGCAGTACTTC
CASSLAPGRESEQYF
>-|TRBV28|TRBJ1-5|-
TGTGCCAGCAGTGCTGGTCGGGGGGATTGGGAGCCCCAGCATTTT
CASSAGRGDWEPQHF
>TRBD1|TRBV2|TRBJ2-2|-
TGTGCCAGTCGGGGACAGTACACCGGGGAGCTGTTTTTT
CASRGQYTGELFF
>-|TRBV6-1|TRBJ2-1|-
TGTGCCAGCAGTGAAAGGGGGAGTGAGCAGTTCTTC
CASSERGSEQFF
>-|TRBV28|TRBJ2-7|-
TGTGCCAGCAGTTTGTCCAGCCGGGCCGAGCAGTACTTC
CASSLSSRAEQYF
>-|TRBV6-1|TRBJ2-5|-
TGTGCCAGCAGTGAAGCGCAGGGGGGGACATGGTCCCAAGAGACCCAGTACTTC
CASSEAQGGTWSQETQYF
>TRBD1|TRBV7-9|TRBJ2-7|-
TGTGCCAGCAGACGCCGGGACAGAGGCCACGAGCAGTACTTC
CASRRRDRGHEQYF
>-|TRBV18|TRBJ2-5|-
TGTGCCAGCCAGGATCATCAAGAGACCCAGTACTTC
CASQDHQETQYF
>TRBD1|TRBV9|TRBJ2-3|-
TGTGCCAGCAGCGGAAACCCCGACAGGGGTGATAAGTATTTT
CASSGNPDRGDKYF
>-|TRBV2|TRBJ2-6|few
TGTGCCAGCAGTGCAGGGGCCAACGTCCTGACTTTC
CASSAGANVLTF
>-|TRBV28|TRBJ1-2|-
TGTGCCAGCAGTTTGGGCAGGTCCACGTATGGCTACACCTTC
CASSLGRSTYGYTF
>-|TRBV10-3|TRBJ1-6|once
TGTGCCATCAGTGAAGGAGGGGACATCCCAGGGTCACCCCTCCACTTT
CAISEGGDIPGSPLHF
>-|TRBV7-9|TRBJ2-1|-
TGTGCCAGCAGCTGGTCTTTGGGATCTTACAATGAGCAGTTCTTC
CASSWSLGSYNEQFF
>-|TRBV19|TRBJ1-4|-
TGTGCCAGTAGTATAGAGACGGGAGGGCAGGAAAAACTGTTTTTT
CASSIETGGQEKLFF
>-|TRBV29-1|TRBJ1-4|-
TGCAGCGTTACGGGACTTAATGAAAAACTGTTTTTT
CSVTGLNEKLFF
>-|TRBV7-2|TRBJ1-2|-
TGTGCCAGCAGCTTAGTCGTAGGGGTTGACTATGGCTACACCTTC
CASSLVVGVDYGYTF
>TRBD2|TRBV3-1/TRBV3-2|TRBJ2-7|-
TGTGCCAGCAGCCACCTCACTAGCGGGGGAACCTACGAGCAGTACTTC
CASSHLTSGGTYEQYF
>-|TRBV27|TRBJ2-3|-
TGTGCCAGCAGTTTATCCAACTCCGAGCGGGGCACAGATACGCAGTATTTT
CASSLSNSERGTDTQYF
>-|TRBV5-1|TRBJ2-4|-
TGCGCCAGCAGCACACAGGGAGAAAACATTCAGTACTTC
CASSTQGENIQYF
>-|TRBV7-9|TRBJ1-4|-
TGTGCCAGCAGCTTACGCGGGAATAATGAAAAACTGTTTTTT
CASSLRGNNEKLFF